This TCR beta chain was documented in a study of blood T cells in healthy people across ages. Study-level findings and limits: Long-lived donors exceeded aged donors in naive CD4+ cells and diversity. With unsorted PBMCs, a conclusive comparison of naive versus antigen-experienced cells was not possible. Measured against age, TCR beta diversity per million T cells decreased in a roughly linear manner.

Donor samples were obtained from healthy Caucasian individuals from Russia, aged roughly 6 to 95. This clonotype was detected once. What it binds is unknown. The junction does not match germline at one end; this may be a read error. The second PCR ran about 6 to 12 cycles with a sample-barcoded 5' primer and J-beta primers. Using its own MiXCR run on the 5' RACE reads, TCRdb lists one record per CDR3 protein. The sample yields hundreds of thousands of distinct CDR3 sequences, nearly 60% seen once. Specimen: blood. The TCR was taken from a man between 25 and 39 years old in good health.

This CDR3 is CDSSLIAGGYEQFF. The CDR3 DNA reads TGCGACAGCAGCCTGATAGCGGGAGGATATGAGCAGTTCTTC. This rearrangement joins TRBV5-1 to TRBJ2-1, with 10 bases fitting TRBD2. This CDR3 comprises 14 residues. Germline V CDR1 and CDR2: SGHRS, YFSETQ.